The following is a T cell receptor beta chain sequence with its context. This sample was taken from a study of blood T cell repertoires in COVID-19. In the authors' methods: Reference gene primers were amplified, and this amplification served to estimate nucleated cell counts. Clones were read by immunoSEQ multiplex PCR, and TCRdb kept only the in-frame ones, dropping some. V, J and clone size were drawn from that table, and D and trimming were deduced from the DNA. The repertoire holds 150,000 or so clones, with roughly 84% as singletons. Germline loops: CDR1 SGHTA, CDR2 FQGNSA. This CDR3 region has 12 residues. Trimming left V 3 bases short and J 1 base short, with 3 bases between.

This TCR derives from a woman in her forties or fifties in a cohort sampled during active or convalescent COVID-19. Sequencing was carried out using peripheral blood. The chain has TRBV7-2 and TRBJ1-2; no firm D call. The CDR3 DNA is TGTGCCAGCAGCTTCCTTAACTATGGCTACACCTTC. The encoded protein is CASSFLNYGYTF.